This TCR beta chain is drawn from a study of shared clonotypes between healthy human individuals. The overall study: Per-donor plates numbered three CD4 naive, three CD4 memory, two CD8 naive and one CD8 memory.

CDR3 size: 14 residues. The germline gives CDR1 GTSNPN, CDR2 SVGIG (reference sequence). Deletions cut 3 bases from V and 0 bases from J, with 11 bases between. The repertoire was sequenced with immunoSEQ multiplex PCR; TCRdb's copy has only in-frame clones and lacks some. Of fewer than 100,000 clones in the sample, approximately 61% were seen once. For this clone: Antigen unknown.

Study observations and caveats: Depth was large, yet rarefaction showed that sorted-subset sequencing was incomplete.

V gene TRBV30 combines with J gene TRBJ1-1; D is unresolved. This clonotype originated in a man aged 25 to 45 in good health. The sample comprised memory CD8+ T cells sorted from blood. Subset specified: CD45RO+ cells pooled with CCR7-negative TemRA cells. The CDR3 loop reads CAWRAGYLNTEAFF. CDR3 DNA: TGTGCCTGGAGAGCCGGATACTTGAACACTGAAGCTTTCTTT.